One and the same sample provided the 28 T cell receptor beta chains below, sequenced in a study of T cell clones after liver transplantation. Produced via immunoSEQ multiplex PCR; TCRdb's table is partial and in-frame only. The repertoire holds around 76,000 clones, with about four fifths as singletons. The sample consisted of CD4+ T cells from blood, taken 12 months after liver transplant. Receptors originate from a human patient who received a liver transplant. Some T cells may be supplied by the graft donor.

The chain recombines TRBV28 with TRBJ2-3; D may correspond to TRBD1 or TRBD2 (5 bases each). This CDR3 spans 13 amino acids. The germline V and J ends were trimmed by 4 bases and 0 bases, with 5 bases remaining between them. Germline V CDR1 and CDR2: MDHEN, SYDVKM. In nucleotides, the CDR3 is TGTGCCAGCAGTTGGGACAGCACAGATACGCAGTATTTT. Amino acids: CASSWDSTDTQYF.

About this clone itself: Other DNA sequences in the sample encode the same CDR3. The chain recombines TRBV19 with TRBJ2-3, with D perhaps TRBD2 (5 bases). The CDR3 extends over 13 amino acids. V gave up 2 bases and J gave up 3 bases, with 6 bases separating them. Per the germline V gene, CDR1 is LNHDA and CDR2 is SQIVND (reference sequence). In DNA, the CDR3 is TGTGCCAGTAGTATACAGCGGACAGATACGCAGTATTTT. Protein: CASSIQRTDTQYF.

The chain combines TRBV5-4 with TRBJ2-1, with 11 bases identical to TRBD2. CDR3 size: 15 residues. V lost 0 bases, J lost 8 bases, and 4 bases stayed unmatched. Germline V gives CDR1 SGHNT, CDR2 YYREEE (reference sequence). The CDR3 DNA sequence: TGTGCCAGCAGCTTGGAACTAGCGGGAGCCTATGAGCAGTTCTTC. This codes for CASSLELAGAYEQFF.

This clone was observed once. V gene TRBV19 combines with J gene TRBJ1-1; D is possibly TRBD1 (5 bases). CDR1 is LNHDA and CDR2 is SQIVND in the germline V gene (reference sequence). V lost 3 bases and J lost 4, with 15 bases in between. The length of the CDR3 is 15 residues. The DNA for the CDR3 is TGTGCCAGTAGTATGACCCCACGGGGCGGCACTGAAGCTTTCTTT. Translating gives CASSMTPRGGTEAFF.

This clone was counted only a few times. The chain recombines TRBV2 with TRBJ1-4; D is undetermined. The length of the CDR3 is 12 residues. V was trimmed by 7 bases and J by 6 bases, leaving 9 bases between them. The germline V gene has CDR1 SNHLY and CDR2 FYNNEI. The CDR3 nucleotides are TGTGCCAGCACCGGGTATGATGAAAAACTGTTTTTT. Its protein product is CASTGYDEKLFF.

The chain has TRBV2 and TRBJ2-7; 7 nucleotides match TRBD1. Germline CDR1 reads SNHLY; CDR2 reads FYNNEI. The CDR3 is 13 residues long. V dropped 6 bases and J dropped 6; count of bases not matched to a gene: 8. In DNA, the CDR3 is TGTGCCAGCAGGGCCCTAACAGGGGCCGAGCAGTACTTC. Translation: CASRALTGAEQYF.

The chain uses TRBV7-9 and TRBJ2-7, with unresolved D. This CDR3 is built from 11 residues. Germline CDR1 reads SEHNR; CDR2 reads FQNEAQ (reference sequence). Trimming stripped 2 bases from V and 4 bases from J, with 3 bases between. CDR3 residues: CASSLRYEQYF. DNA of the CDR3: TGTGCCAGCAGCTTAAGGTACGAGCAGTACTTC.

The chain recombines TRBV4-3 with TRBJ2-2; D is tentatively TRBD1 or TRBD2 (6 bases each). This CDR3 region has 16 residues. The V gene's germline CDR1 is LGHNA and CDR2 YSLEER. V was pared by 6 bases and J by 2 bases, with 16 bases between. This CDR3 reads CASSQNRDFNTGELFF. The CDR3 nucleotides read TGCGCCAGCAGTCAAAACAGGGACTTTAACACCGGGGAGCTGTTTTTT.

This chain uses TRBV7-6 with TRBJ2-2; TRBD2 matches at 9 bases. Germline-derived CDR1 and CDR2 are SGHVS and FNYEAQ. V lost 3 bases to trimming and J lost 4 bases; unmatched junction nucleotides: 3. This CDR3 is built from 15 residues. The CDR3 sequence is CASSFSGRTTGELFF. The CDR3 bases are TGTGCCAGCAGCTTTAGCGGGAGAACCACCGGGGAGCTGTTTTTT.

The chain uses TRBV11-1 and TRBJ2-1; D uncertain. Per the germline V gene, CDR1 is SGHAT and CDR2 is FQDESV (reference sequence). The CDR3 spans 18 residues. The V gene lost 8 bases and the J gene lost 7 bases, with 30 bases spanning the gap. CDR3 region: CASGVRVGNPTLRNEQFF. In nucleotides, the CDR3 is TGTGCCAGCGGAGTAAGAGTTGGTAACCCAACCCTGCGGAATGAGCAGTTCTTC. The whole variable domain, filled in from reference TRBV11-1 and TRBJ2-1, reads EAEVAQSPRYKITEKSQAVAFWCDPISGHATLYWYRQILGQGPELLVQFQDESVVDDSQLPKDRFSAERLKGVDSTLKIQPAELGDSAMYLCASGVRVGNPTLRNEQFFGPGTRLTVL.

V and J are TRBV7-9 and TRBJ2-3, with TRBD2 matching 11 bases. Unmatched junction bases numbered 7, after V lost 5 bases and J lost 0 bases. The germline CDR1 and CDR2 sequences are SEHNR and FQNEAQ (reference sequence). The CDR3 contains 17 residues. CDR3 sequence: CASSQRLAGFSTDTQYF. CDR3 coding DNA: TGTGCCAGCAGCCAGCGACTAGCGGGATTTAGCACAGATACGCAGTATTTT. The full variable domain, with the rest looked up from reference TRBV7-9 and TRBJ2-3, is DTGVSQNPRHKITKRGQNVTFRCDPISEHNRLYWYRQTLGQGPEFLTYFQNEAQLEKSRLLSDRFSAERPKGSFSTLEIQRTEQGDSAMYLCASSQRLAGFSTDTQYFGPGTRLTVL.

The rearrangement links TRBV27 to TRBJ2-2; D might be TRBD2 (6 bases). The V gene's germline CDR1 is MNHEY and CDR2 SMNVEV (reference sequence). V lost 1 base and J 6 bases, leaving 6 bases between the germline ends. CDR3 length: 13 amino acids. The CDR3 reads CASSLWGAGELFF. In DNA, the CDR3 is TGTGCCAGCAGTTTATGGGGGGCCGGGGAGCTGTTTTTT.

This clone was detected only a few times. The rearrangement links TRBV18 to TRBJ2-5, with 7 bases identical to TRBD2. The germline V gene encodes CDR1 KGHSH and CDR2 LQKENI. CDR3 length: 15 residues. Trimming at V came to 3 bases and at J to 4 bases, leaving 8 bases not matched to a gene. DNA for the CDR3: TGTGCCAGCTCACCTAATACGGGAGGAGGAGAGACCCAGTACTTC. This codes for CASSPNTGGGETQYF.

A few counts support this clone. V gene TRBV19 combines with J gene TRBJ1-5; possible D gene TRBD1, 5 bases. Deletions cut 5 bases from V and 11 bases from J, with 19 bases between. This CDR3 comprises 14 residues. Germline V lookup: CDR1 LNHDA, CDR2 SQIVND (reference sequence). CDR3 sequence (DNA): TGTGCCAGTAGTCCAACCGGGACCCTCGCGGCCCAGCATTTT. Its protein is CASSPTGTLAAQHF.

The V and J genes are TRBV15 and TRBJ2-7, with TRBD2 identical over 9 bases. V gave up 0 bases and J gave up 2 bases; unmatched junction bases: 2. Per the germline V gene, CDR1 is LNHNV and CDR2 is YYDKDF (reference sequence). The CDR3 consists of 15 residues. This CDR3 reads CATSREVAGAYEQYF. The CDR3 DNA sequence: TGTGCCACCAGCAGAGAGGTAGCGGGAGCCTACGAGCAGTACTTC.

CDR3 region: CASSTQNTGELFF. CDR3 DNA: TGTGCCAGCAGCACCCAGAATACCGGGGAGCTGTTTTTT. This chain joins TRBV9 and TRBJ2-2; D not certain. V was shortened by 4 bases and J by 5 bases, with 9 bases between the two germline ends. CDR1 and CDR2 from the germline V gene are SGDLS and YYNGEE. The CDR3 sequence is 13 residues long. The variable domain in full, completed from reference TRBV9 and TRBJ2-2, reads DSGVTQTPKHLITATGQRVTLRCSPRSGDLSVYWYQQSLDQGLQFLIQYYNGEERAKGNILERFSAQQFPDLHSELNLSSLELGDSALYFCASSTQNTGELFFGEGSRLTVL.

This clone was found a few times. The J gene is TRBJ1-1, the V gene TRBV19; D possibly corresponds to TRBD1 (5 bases). Germline V gives CDR1 LNHDA, CDR2 SQIVND (reference sequence). V dropped 3 bases and J dropped 7 bases, with 12 bases sitting between them. The CDR3 loop spans 13 amino acids. The CDR3: CASSIYRKGEAFF. The CDR3 bases are TGTGCCAGTAGTATTTACAGGAAGGGTGAAGCTTTCTTT.

V and J are TRBV6-1 and TRBJ1-1; 9 positions match TRBD1. Germline V gene data show CDR1 as MNHNS and CDR2 as SASEGT. Trimming cost V 11 bases and J 3 bases; bases outside gene matches: 7. The CDR3 extends over 13 amino acids. In DNA form, the CDR3 reads TGTGCCGCCAACAGGGGGCGGTACACTGAAGCTTTCTTT. It codes for CAANRGRYTEAFF.

J is TRBJ1-3 and V is TRBV6-6; D call uncertain. This CDR3 is built from 15 residues. CDR1 is MNHNY, CDR2 SVGAGI, per germline (reference sequence). Trimming cost V 4 bases and J 5 bases, with 15 bases left between them. The CDR3 DNA reads TGTGCCAGCAGTTCATATCCGGAGGGAAGAAACACCATATATTTT. Amino acids: CASSSYPEGRNTIYF.

This chain uses TRBV15 with TRBJ2-7; 9 nucleotides align to TRBD2. CDR1 is LNHNV and CDR2 is YYDKDF in the germline V gene (reference sequence). CDR3 length equals 15 residues. The V and J ends lost 1 base and 4 bases, in that order; junction bases with no gene match: 5. For the CDR3, the DNA is TGTGCCACCAGCAGAGCGGCTAGCGGGACTTACGAGCAGTACTTC. It specifies CATSRAASGTYEQYF. The entire variable domain, with the rest obtained from reference TRBV15 and TRBJ2-7, is as follows: DAMVIQNPRYQVTQFGKPVTLSCSQTLNHNVMYWYQQKSSQAPKLLFHYYDKDFNNEADTPDNFQSRRPNTSFCFLDIRSPGLGDTAMYLCATSRAASGTYEQYFGPGTRLTVT.

This chain connects TRBV29-1 to TRBJ2-1; no firm D call. CDR3 size: 12 residues. The germline V and J ends were trimmed by 4 bases and 3 bases, with 7 bases remaining between them. The germline gives CDR1 SQVTM, CDR2 ANQGSEA. The CDR3 region has the DNA TGCAGCGTTGTGTTCGGCTACAATGAGCAGTTCTTC. Its protein product is CSVVFGYNEQFF.

This chain uses TRBV5-1 with TRBJ1-5, with TRBD1 matching over 7 bases. There are 14 residues in the CDR3. The trim removed 4 bases at V and 4 bases at J, leaving 5 bases unmatched. Germline values: CDR1 SGHRS, CDR2 YFSETQ. CDR3 loop: CASSPGTANQPQHF. In DNA, the CDR3 is TGCGCCAGCAGCCCAGGGACAGCTAATCAGCCCCAGCATTTT. The complete variable domain, with remaining parts taken from reference TRBV5-1 and TRBJ1-5, reads KAGVTQTPRYLIKTRGQQVTLSCSPISGHRSVSWYQQTPGQGLQFLFEYFSETQRNKGNFPGRFSGRQFSNSRSEMNVSTLELGDSALYLCASSPGTANQPQHFGDGTRLSIL.

The CDR3 sequence: CASSPEFGRERNEQFF. CDR3 sequence (DNA): TGCGCCAGCAGCCCCGAGTTCGGGCGGGAGCGGAATGAGCAGTTCTTC. The V gene is TRBV4-3, the J gene TRBJ2-1, with TRBD2 matching over 7 bases. This CDR3 has 16 residues. Germline CDR1 is LGHNA and CDR2 is YSLEER. J gave up 7 bases and V 4 bases, and 13 bases lay outside the gene matches.

J is TRBJ2-1 and V is TRBV28; the match to TRBD2 covers 11 bases. The CDR3 runs 17 residues. With V trimmed by 5 bases and J by 4 bases, 10 bases remained unmatched. Germline CDR1 MDHEN, CDR2 SYDVKM. CDR3 coding DNA: TGTGCCAGCAGTCCCCAAGGGACTAGCGGCCCTTACAATGAGCAGTTCTTC. Translation gives CASSPQGTSGPYNEQFF.

This clone was seen only a few times. The chain has TRBV11-2 and TRBJ2-2; D possibly corresponds to TRBD2 (6 bases). Germline assignment: CDR1 SGHAT and CDR2 FQNNGV. V was pared by 5 bases and J by 2 bases, with 18 bases between. The CDR3 length is 17 residues. The CDR3 region has the DNA TGTGCCAGCAGCCCCCTAGGAGGGACTTCTAACACCGGGGAGCTGTTTTTT. The encoded protein is CASSPLGGTSNTGELFF.

This sequence joins TRBV28 and TRBJ1-2; D gene unclear. The ends were cut back, 0 bases at V and 4 bases at J, with 15 bases in the middle. Looked up from germline, CDR1 is MDHEN and CDR2 is SYDVKM. The CDR3 loop spans 16 amino acids. In DNA form, the CDR3 reads TGTGCCAGCAGTTTATGCTCGGGCAGTCTCTGCTATGGCTACACCTTC. Protein sequence: CASSLCSGSLCYGYTF.

The rearrangement links TRBV4-1 to TRBJ2-2, with unresolved D. The V end lost 4 bases, the J end lost 6 bases, and 21 bases lay between the germline ends. This CDR3 is 17 amino acids long. CDR1 is MGHRA, CDR2 YSYEKL, per germline. The CDR3 is CASSPLPLYYGPGELFF. The DNA for the CDR3 is TGCGCCAGCAGCCCCCTCCCCCTCTATTACGGGCCCGGGGAGCTGTTTTTT.

The rearrangement links TRBV5-1 to TRBJ2-1; D is tentatively TRBD1 or TRBD2 (5 bases each). V was cut by 0 bases and J by 3 bases, with 7 bases left in between. Germline-derived CDR1 and CDR2 are SGHRS and YFSETQ. The CDR3 runs to 14 residues. This CDR3 reads CASSLGGDYNEQFF. The CDR3 DNA sequence: TGCGCCAGCAGCTTGGGAGGGGACTACAATGAGCAGTTCTTC.